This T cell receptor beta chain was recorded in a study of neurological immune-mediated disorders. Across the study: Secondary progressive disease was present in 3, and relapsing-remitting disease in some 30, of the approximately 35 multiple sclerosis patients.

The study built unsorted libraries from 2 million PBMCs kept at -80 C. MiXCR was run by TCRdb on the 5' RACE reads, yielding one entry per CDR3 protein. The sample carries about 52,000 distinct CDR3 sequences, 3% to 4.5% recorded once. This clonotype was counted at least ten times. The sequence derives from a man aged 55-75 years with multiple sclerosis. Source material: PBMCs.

CDR3 coding DNA: TGCAGTGCTAGAGCTATAGCGGGGGGATTTTACAATGAGCAGTTCTTC. The encoded protein is CSARAIAGGFYNEQFF. This chain uses TRBV20-1 with TRBJ2-1, with 10 bases identical to TRBD2. The CDR3 consists of 16 residues. In germline, CDR1 is DFQATT, CDR2 SNEGSKA (reference sequence). The V and J ends lost 1 base and 4 bases, in that order; junction bases with no gene match: 7.